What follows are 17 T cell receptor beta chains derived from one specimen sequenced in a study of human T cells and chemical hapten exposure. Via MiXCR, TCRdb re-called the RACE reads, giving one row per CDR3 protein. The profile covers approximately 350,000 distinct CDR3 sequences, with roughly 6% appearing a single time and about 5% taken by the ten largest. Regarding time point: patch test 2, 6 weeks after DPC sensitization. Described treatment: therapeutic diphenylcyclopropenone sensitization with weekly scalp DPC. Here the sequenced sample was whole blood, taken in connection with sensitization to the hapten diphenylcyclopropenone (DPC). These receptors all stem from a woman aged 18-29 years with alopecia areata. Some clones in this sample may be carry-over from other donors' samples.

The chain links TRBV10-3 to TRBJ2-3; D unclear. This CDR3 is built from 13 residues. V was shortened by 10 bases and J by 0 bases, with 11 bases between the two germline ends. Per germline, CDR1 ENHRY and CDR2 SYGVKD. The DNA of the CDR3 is TGTGCCAGTAGCATAGCTAGCACAGATACGCAGTATTTT. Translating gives CASSIASTDTQYF.

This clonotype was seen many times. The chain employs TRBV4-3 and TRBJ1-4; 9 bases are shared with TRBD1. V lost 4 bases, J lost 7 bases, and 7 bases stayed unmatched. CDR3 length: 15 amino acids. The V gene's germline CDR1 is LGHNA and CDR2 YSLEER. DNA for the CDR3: TGCGCCAGCAGCCCGTTGGGACAGGGTCTTGAAAAACTGTTTTTT. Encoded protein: CASSPLGQGLEKLFF.

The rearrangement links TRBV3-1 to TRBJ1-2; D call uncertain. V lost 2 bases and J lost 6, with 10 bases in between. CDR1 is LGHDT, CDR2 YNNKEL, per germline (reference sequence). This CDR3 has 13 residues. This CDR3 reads CASSQFGIHGYTF. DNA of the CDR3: TGTGCCAGCAGCCAATTTGGGATCCATGGCTACACCTTC.

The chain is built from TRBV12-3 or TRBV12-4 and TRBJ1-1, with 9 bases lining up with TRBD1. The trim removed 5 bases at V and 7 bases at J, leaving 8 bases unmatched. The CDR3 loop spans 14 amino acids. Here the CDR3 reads CASSLGTGRIEAFF. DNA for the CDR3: TGTGCCAGCAGTCTCGGGACAGGGCGGATTGAAGCTTTCTTT.

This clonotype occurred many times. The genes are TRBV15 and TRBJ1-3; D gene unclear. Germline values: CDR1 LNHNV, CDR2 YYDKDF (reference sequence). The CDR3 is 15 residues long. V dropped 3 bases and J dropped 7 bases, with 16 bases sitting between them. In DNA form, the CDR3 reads TGTGCCACCAGCAGCCCCCGGAGGGAAGGGAACACCATATATTTT. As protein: CATSSPRREGNTIYF. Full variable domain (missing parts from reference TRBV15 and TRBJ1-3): DAMVIQNPRYQVTQFGKPVTLSCSQTLNHNVMYWYQQKSSQAPKLLFHYYDKDFNNEADTPDNFQSRRPNTSFCFLDIRSPGLGDTAMYLCATSSPRREGNTIYFGEGSWLTVV.

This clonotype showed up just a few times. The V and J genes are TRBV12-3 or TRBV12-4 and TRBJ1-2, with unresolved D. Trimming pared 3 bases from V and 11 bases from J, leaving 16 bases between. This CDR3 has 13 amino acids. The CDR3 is CASSFPGSRGYTF. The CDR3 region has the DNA TGTGCCAGCAGTTTTCCGGGCAGCCGAGGGTACACCTTC.

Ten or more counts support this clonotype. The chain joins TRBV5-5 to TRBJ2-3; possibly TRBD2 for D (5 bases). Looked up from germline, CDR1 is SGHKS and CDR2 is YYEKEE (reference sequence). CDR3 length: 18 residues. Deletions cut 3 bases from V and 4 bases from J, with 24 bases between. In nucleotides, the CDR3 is TGTGCCAGCAGCTCATGGCCGAGGTTGGCTAGCCACCCAGATACGCAGTATTTT. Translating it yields CASSSWPRLASHPDTQYF.

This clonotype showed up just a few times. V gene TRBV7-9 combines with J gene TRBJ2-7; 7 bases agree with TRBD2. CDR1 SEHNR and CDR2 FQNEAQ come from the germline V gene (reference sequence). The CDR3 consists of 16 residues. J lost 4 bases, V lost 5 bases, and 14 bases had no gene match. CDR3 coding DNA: TGTGCCAGCAGCGCCCAGCGGGACCGATCCCCTTACGAGCAGTACTTC. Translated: CASSAQRDRSPYEQYF.

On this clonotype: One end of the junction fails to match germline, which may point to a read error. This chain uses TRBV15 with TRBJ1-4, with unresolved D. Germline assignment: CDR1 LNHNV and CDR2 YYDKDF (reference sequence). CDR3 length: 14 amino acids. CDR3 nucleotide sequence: TGTGCCTCCAGCACCGCCTTCCCTAATGAAAAACTGTTTTTT. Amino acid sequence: CASSTAFPNEKLFF. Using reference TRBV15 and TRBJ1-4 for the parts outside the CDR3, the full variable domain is DAMVIQNPRYQVTQFGKPVTLSCSQTLNHNVMYWYQQKSSQAPKLLFHYYDKDFNNEADTPDNFQSRRPNTSFCFLDIRSPGLGDTAMYLCASSTAFPNEKLFFGSGTQLSVL.

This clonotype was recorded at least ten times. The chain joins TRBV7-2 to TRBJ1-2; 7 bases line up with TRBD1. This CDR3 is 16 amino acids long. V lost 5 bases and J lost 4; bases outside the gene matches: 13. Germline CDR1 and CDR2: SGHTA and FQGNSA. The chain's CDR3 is CASSPGRPDRAYGYTF. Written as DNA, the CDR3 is TGTGCCAGCAGCCCAGGCCGTCCCGACAGGGCCTATGGCTACACCTTC.

The CDR3 here is CASSLRPGREQFF. Here the CDR3 DNA reads TGTGCCAGCAGCTTAAGGCCGGGCAGGGAGCAGTTCTTC. The chain carries TRBV11-2 and TRBJ2-1, with D unclear. Germline V gene data show CDR1 as SGHAT and CDR2 as FQNNGV. Deletions cut 2 bases from V and 10 bases from J, with 12 bases between. The CDR3 extends over 13 amino acids.

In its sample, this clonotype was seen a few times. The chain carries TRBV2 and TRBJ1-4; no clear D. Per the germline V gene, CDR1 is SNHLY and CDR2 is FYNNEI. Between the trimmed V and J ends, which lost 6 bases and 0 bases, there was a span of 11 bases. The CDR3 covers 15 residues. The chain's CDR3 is CASRAADATNEKLFF. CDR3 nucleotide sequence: TGTGCCAGCAGGGCAGCTGATGCAACTAATGAAAAACTGTTTTTT.

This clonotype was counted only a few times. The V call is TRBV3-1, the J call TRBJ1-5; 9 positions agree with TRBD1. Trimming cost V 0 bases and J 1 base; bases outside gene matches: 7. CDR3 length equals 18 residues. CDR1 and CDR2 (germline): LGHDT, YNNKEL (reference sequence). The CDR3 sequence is CASSQDRTGDGSNQPQHF. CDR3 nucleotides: TGTGCCAGCAGCCAAGACCGGACAGGGGATGGGAGCAATCAGCCCCAGCATTTT.

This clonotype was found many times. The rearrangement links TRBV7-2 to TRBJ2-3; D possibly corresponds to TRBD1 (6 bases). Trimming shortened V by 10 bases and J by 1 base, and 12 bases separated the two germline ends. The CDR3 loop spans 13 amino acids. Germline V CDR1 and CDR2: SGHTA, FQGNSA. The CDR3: CATRDTRTDTQYF. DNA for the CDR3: TGTGCCACCCGGGACACCCGCACAGATACGCAGTATTTT.

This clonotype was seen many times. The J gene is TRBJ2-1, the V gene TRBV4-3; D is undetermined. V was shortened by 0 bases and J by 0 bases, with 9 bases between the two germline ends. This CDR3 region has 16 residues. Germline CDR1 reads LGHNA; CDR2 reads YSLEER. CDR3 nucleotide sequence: TGCGCCAGCAGCCAAGATTCTCCCAGCTCCTACAATGAGCAGTTCTTC. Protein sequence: CASSQDSPSSYNEQFF.

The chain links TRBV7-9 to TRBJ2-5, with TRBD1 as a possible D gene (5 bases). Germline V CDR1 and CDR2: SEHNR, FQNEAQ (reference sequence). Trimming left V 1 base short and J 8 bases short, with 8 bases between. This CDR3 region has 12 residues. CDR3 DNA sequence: TGTGCCAGCAGCTTAGTTCAGGGAACCCAGTACTTC. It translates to CASSLVQGTQYF.

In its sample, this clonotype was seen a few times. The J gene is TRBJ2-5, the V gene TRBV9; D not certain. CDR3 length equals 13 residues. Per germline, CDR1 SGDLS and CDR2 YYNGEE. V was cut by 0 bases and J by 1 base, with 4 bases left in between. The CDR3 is CASSVDPQETQYF. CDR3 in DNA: TGTGCCAGCAGCGTAGACCCCCAAGAGACCCAGTACTTC.